These 30 T cell receptor beta chains were sequenced from one sample in a study of T cell clonotyping in hematopoietic cell transplantation. Some clones are missing from TCRdb's copy, which holds only in-frame ones; the method was immunoSEQ multiplex PCR. The repertoire includes 7,900 or so clones, around 89% of them detected once, and more than 7% sits in the top ten. The source material was PBMCs, sampled 100 days after allogeneic stem cell transplant. The source is a male patient younger than 30 who had an allogeneic stem cell transplant from a related donor, so the T cells may come from the graft donor. Some clones in this sample may be carry-over from other donors' samples.

V is TRBV18 and J is TRBJ2-7; D gene uncertain. The CDR3 has 13 residues. The germline CDR1 and CDR2 sequences are KGHSH and LQKENI. V was pared by 0 bases and J by 2 bases, with 5 bases between. In nucleotides, the CDR3 is TGTGCCAGCTCACCACCGGAGACCTACGAGCAGTACGTC. It yields the protein CASSPPETYEQYV.

The rearrangement joins TRBV4-3 to TRBJ2-2; D may be TRBD2 (6 bases). CDR3 length: 22 residues. Germline lookup yields CDR1 LGHNA and CDR2 YSLEER. Trimming took off 0 bases at V and 5 bases at J, with 31 bases between the two ends. The CDR3 sequence is CASSQEPHYGGIPARATGELFF. In DNA form, the CDR3 reads TGCGCCAGCAGCCAAGAGCCACACTATGGCGGGATTCCGGCCCGAGCGACCGGGGAGCTGTTTTTT.

V gene TRBV4-3 combines with J gene TRBJ1-2; D call uncertain. V lost 0 bases and J 4 bases, leaving 12 bases between the germline ends. The CDR3 contains 15 residues. The germline CDR1 and CDR2 sequences are LGHNA and YSLEER. CDR3 residues: CASSQDVASFYGYTF. The CDR3 nucleotides are TGCGCCAGCAGCCAAGACGTAGCGAGCTTCTATGGCTACACCTTC.

This chain joins TRBV28 and TRBJ1-5; 8 positions agree with TRBD1. The trim removed 3 bases at V and 6 bases at J, leaving 7 bases unmatched. This CDR3 is built from 15 residues. Germline V gives CDR1 MDHEN, CDR2 SYDVKM. The CDR3, as DNA: TGTGCCAGCAGTTTCCTAACAGGGGGGGTTCAGCCCCAGCATTTT. This encodes CASSFLTGGVQPQHF.

This clone was observed a handful of times. This chain links TRBV5-6 with TRBJ2-5, with unresolved D. This CDR3 contains 13 residues. V lost 2 bases, J lost 4 bases, and 9 bases lay in between. Germline assignment: CDR1 SGHDT and CDR2 YYEEEE. CDR3 sequence: CASSLKGPETQYF. The CDR3 region has the DNA TGTGCCAGCAGCTTAAAGGGCCCAGAGACCCAGTACTTC.

This clone is a singleton in its sample. The V and J genes are TRBV10-3 and TRBJ1-1, with D possibly being TRBD1 (5 bases). Trimming shortened V by 2 bases and J by 8 bases, and 15 bases separated the two germline ends. The CDR3 covers 14 residues. Germline loops: CDR1 ENHRY, CDR2 SYGVKD. The CDR3 DNA reads as TGTGCCATCAGTGAGGCAAGGGGCGCGAAAGAAGCTTTCTTT. This gives the protein CAISEARGAKEAFF.

The rearrangement links TRBV7-9 to TRBJ2-1, with 9 bases matching TRBD2. The CDR3 runs to 17 residues. Germline V gene data show CDR1 as SEHNR and CDR2 as FQNEAQ (reference sequence). The V segment lost 4 bases and the J segment 3 bases; nucleotides outside the gene matches: 10. The CDR3 is CASSSKRASGIYNEQFF. CDR3 coding DNA: TGTGCCAGCAGCTCCAAGAGGGCTAGCGGGATCTACAATGAGCAGTTCTTC. The variable domain in full, with the rest retrieved from reference TRBV7-9 and TRBJ2-1, is DTGVSQNPRHKITKRGQNVTFRCDPISEHNRLYWYRQTLGQGPEFLTYFQNEAQLEKSRLLSDRFSAERPKGSFSTLEIQRTEQGDSAMYLCASSSKRASGIYNEQFFGPGTRLTVL.

The chain combines TRBV7-8 with TRBJ2-1, with a possible D match to TRBD2 (6 bases). CDR3 length: 15 residues. The germline V gene encodes CDR1 SGHVS and CDR2 FQNEAQ. The ends were cut back, 1 base at V and 6 bases at J, with 13 bases in the middle. The chain's CDR3 is CASSLEAAGPNEQFF. CDR3 in DNA: TGTGCCAGCAGCTTAGAGGCGGCGGGACCCAATGAGCAGTTCTTC.

Only a few counts were recorded for this clone. The V call is TRBV5-4, the J call TRBJ2-5; D not certain. The CDR3 contains 14 residues. Germline V gives CDR1 SGHNT, CDR2 YYREEE (reference sequence). With 2 bases removed from V and 1 base from J, the gap between germline ends came to 9 bases. The CDR3 DNA reads TGTGCCAGCAGCTTTTGGGGATCCCAAGAGACCCAGTACTTC. As protein: CASSFWGSQETQYF.

The table lists this clone with a count of one. Written as DNA, the CDR3 is TGTGCCAGCAGCCCAACTTACGAGCAGTGCGTC. It codes for CASSPTYEQCV. The chain uses TRBV7-6 and TRBJ2-7; D gene unclear. Germline-derived CDR1 and CDR2 are SGHVS and FNYEAQ. This CDR3 spans 11 amino acids.

The rearrangement joins TRBV11-2 to TRBJ2-3, with TRBD2 identical over 12 bases. Germline V gives CDR1 SGHAT, CDR2 FQNNGV. The CDR3 consists of 17 residues. Unmatched junction bases numbered 17, after V lost 5 bases and J lost 11 bases. The CDR3 bases are TGTGCCAGCAGCCTCGGGGTCGGGACTAGCGGGTCCGGGGGGCAGTATTTT. Its protein product is CASSLGVGTSGSGGQYF.

This chain links TRBV19 with TRBJ1-2; D gene unclear. Trimming removed 2 bases from V and 0 bases from J, with 16 bases in between. Germline V gene sequence: CDR1 LNHDA, CDR2 SQIVND (reference sequence). The length of the CDR3 is 17 residues. The CDR3 protein is CASSIIAGRTANYGYTF. The CDR3 nucleotides are TGTGCCAGTAGTATAATAGCGGGCAGGACTGCTAACTATGGCTACACCTTC.

The chain recombines TRBV18 with TRBJ1-1; D unresolved. CDR1 is KGHSH, CDR2 LQKENI, per germline. V lost 6 bases to trimming and J lost 8 bases, with 13 bases between them. CDR3 length: 12 residues. This chain's CDR3 is CASSPVPREAFF. As DNA, the CDR3 is TGTGCCAGCTCGCCTGTGCCCAGGGAAGCTTTCTTT.

The rearrangement links TRBV7-9 to TRBJ2-2; D tentatively fits TRBD1 or TRBD2 (5 bases each). This CDR3 is built from 16 residues. CDR1 and CDR2 from the germline V gene are SEHNR and FQNEAQ (reference sequence). V was clipped by 5 bases and J by 1 base, with 14 bases between them. The CDR3 DNA follows: TGTGCCAGCAGCAGAACCGGGACGGGGAACACCGGGGAGCTGTTTTTT. It encodes CASSRTGTGNTGELFF.

The V gene is TRBV7-2, the J gene TRBJ2-7, with D possibly being TRBD2 (6 bases). Trimming took 5 bases from V and 2 from J, leaving 7 bases between them. The CDR3 is 12 residues long. CDR1 and CDR2 from the germline V gene are SGHTA and FQGNSA. This CDR3 reads CASSAGPYEQYV. The DNA of the CDR3 is TGTGCCAGCAGCGCGGGACCCTACGAGCAGTACGTC.

The rearrangement links TRBV6-1 to TRBJ2-5; 7 bases agree with TRBD2. This CDR3 contains 14 residues. Germline V gene data show CDR1 as MNHNS and CDR2 as SASEGT. Unmatched junction bases numbered 1, after V lost 3 bases and J lost 0 bases. CDR3 sequence reads: CASSEGLNQETQYF. In nucleotides, the CDR3 is TGTGCCAGCAGTGAGGGACTAAACCAAGAGACCCAGTACTTC.

The rearrangement uses TRBV27 and TRBJ2-2, with D possibly matching TRBD1 (5 bases). CDR3 length: 14 residues. CDR1 MNHEY and CDR2 SMNVEV come from the germline V gene (reference sequence). V was cut by 3 bases and J by 8 bases, with 13 bases left in between. The CDR3 region is CASSFLGLSGELFF. Written as DNA, the CDR3 is TGTGCCAGCAGTTTTCTGGGGCTATCTGGGGAGCTGTTTTTT.

This chain joins TRBV10-3 and TRBJ1-2; weak D call: TRBD1 (6 bases). The CDR3 runs 15 residues. V was cut by 1 base and J by 3 bases, with 12 bases left in between. CDR1 and CDR2 from the germline V gene are ENHRY and SYGVKD. Written as DNA, the CDR3 is TGTGCCATCAGTGAGTTCGGGGGCGCCGACTATGGCTACACCTTC. This sequence encodes CAISEFGGADYGYTF.

CDR3 sequence (DNA): TGTGCCAGCAGTTATCGCCTCGCGGACAGGATCGAGACCCAGTACTTC. Translation gives CASSYRLADRIETQYF. J is TRBJ2-5 and V is TRBV6-5, with 7 bases identical to TRBD1. V lost 3 bases, J lost 5 bases, and 12 bases stayed unmatched. This CDR3 is 16 amino acids long. Germline CDR1 MNHEY, CDR2 SVGAGI.

J is TRBJ2-2 and V is TRBV9; the D is unclear. Trimming removed 0 bases from V and 5 bases from J, with 5 bases in between. Germline values: CDR1 SGDLS, CDR2 YYNGEE. This CDR3 is built from 13 residues. The CDR3 DNA sequence: TGTGCCAGCAGCGTAGGGCCGACCGGGGAGCTGTTTTTT. Amino acid sequence: CASSVGPTGELFF.

The table lists this clone with a few counts. The J gene is TRBJ2-5, the V gene TRBV7-2; D remains ambiguous. CDR3 length: 13 residues. V shed 1 base and J shed 1 base, with 4 bases lying between them. From germline, CDR1 is SGHTA and CDR2 FQGNSA. The CDR3 spells CASSLGPQETQYF. The CDR3 DNA is TGTGCCAGCAGCTTAGGCCCCCAAGAGACCCAGTACTTC.

A few counts support this clone. Here the CDR3 DNA reads TGTGCCAGCAGTTACTCCTCAGACTACGAGCAGTACGTC. Protein sequence: CASSYSSDYEQYV. This rearrangement joins TRBV6-6 to TRBJ2-7; D remains ambiguous. Germline CDR1 MNHNY, CDR2 SVGAGI (reference sequence). The CDR3 has 13 amino acids. The V gene lost 0 bases and the J gene lost 3 bases, with 6 bases spanning the gap.

This chain joins TRBV10-1 and TRBJ2-7; D remains ambiguous. The V and J ends lost 3 bases and 5 bases respectively, with 2 bases between them. CDR1 and CDR2 (germline): WNHNN, SYGVQD (reference sequence). CDR3 length equals 10 residues. The CDR3 protein is CASSDHEQYV. The CDR3 nucleotides are TGCGCCAGCAGTGATCACGAGCAGTACGTC.

V usage is TRBV7-9 and J usage is TRBJ1-3, with D unresolved. Germline CDR1 and CDR2: SEHNR and FQNEAQ (reference sequence). The CDR3 has 17 residues. The V end lost 5 bases, the J end lost 0 bases, and 17 bases lay between the germline ends. The CDR3 coding sequence is TGTGCCAGCAGCACCGGTGGTGGGAGGAACTCTGGAAACACCATATATTTT. Its protein is CASSTGGGRNSGNTIYF.

The chain employs TRBV6-5 and TRBJ1-5, with 7 bases matching TRBD1. Germline V gene lookup returns CDR1 MNHEY and CDR2 SVGAGI. Unmatched junction bases numbered 4, after V lost 5 bases and J lost 0 bases. This CDR3 comprises 15 residues. CDR3 in DNA: TGTGCCAGCAGTACGGGACAGATTAGCAATCAGCCCCAGCATTTT. Amino acid sequence: CASSTGQISNQPQHF.

The chain couples TRBV4-1 to TRBJ2-7; 10 bases are shared with TRBD2. The germline CDR1 and CDR2 sequences are MGHRA and YSYEKL. This CDR3 comprises 15 residues. The V segment lost 4 bases and the J segment 2 bases; nucleotides outside the gene matches: 5. The CDR3 region is CASSRGLADAYEQYV. The CDR3 region has the DNA TGCGCCAGCAGCCGCGGACTAGCGGATGCCTACGAGCAGTACGTC.

The chain couples TRBV5-8 to TRBJ2-3; D might be TRBD1 (6 bases). V was cut by 4 bases and J by 0 bases, with 12 bases left in between. Germline CDR1 and CDR2: SGHTS and YDEGEE. CDR3 length equals 15 residues. The CDR3 region is CASSLGQRSTDTQYF. The DNA of the CDR3 is TGTGCCAGCAGCCTCGGACAGCGTAGCACAGATACGCAGTATTTT.

This sequence joins TRBV7-9 and TRBJ1-2; D is unclear. Germline loops: CDR1 SEHNR, CDR2 FQNEAQ (reference sequence). V was trimmed by 3 bases and J by 8 bases, leaving 7 bases between them. The CDR3 length is 11 residues. The CDR3 DNA is TGTGCCAGCAGCTTTTATGACGGCTACACCTTC. It encodes CASSFYDGYTF.

This chain connects TRBV5-1 to TRBJ2-3, with 11 bases that match TRBD2. Germline V CDR1 and CDR2: SGHRS, YFSETQ. The CDR3 length is 18 residues. Trimming removed 0 bases from V and 5 bases from J; junction bases left unmatched: 11. As DNA, the CDR3 is TGCGCCAGCAGCTTGGCCCCCGGTAGCGGGAGGGCCGGAGATACGCAGTATTTT. This sequence encodes CASSLAPGSGRAGDTQYF.

The CDR3 nucleotides are TGTGCCTGGAGTTCGACACCGGAGGGATCACCCCTCCACTTT. The encoded protein is CAWSSTPEGSPLHF. The genes are TRBV30 and TRBJ1-6; D is undetermined. The CDR3 loop spans 14 amino acids. Germline lookup yields CDR1 GTSNPN and CDR2 SVGIG (reference sequence). V dropped 2 bases and J dropped 10 bases, with 15 bases sitting between them.